This TCR beta chain was identified in a study of cytomegalovirus exposure and HLA in healthy donors. Vbeta (60) and Jbeta (13) primers were used in the PCR. The protocol was immunoSEQ multiplex PCR, while the TCRdb copy is restricted to in-frame clones and leaves out a portion. The data show 150,000 to 200,000 clones, 80% seen once. Study conclusions and caveats: Sequencing likely caused a cluster of highly shared sequence variants.

This CDR3 comprises 14 residues. Germline V lookup: CDR1 KGHSH, CDR2 LQKENI. V was pared by 3 bases and J by 7 bases, with 12 bases between. This clone was detected a few times. Its antigen is not known. This clonotype originated in a woman younger than 45 in good health and CMV-seronegative. The V gene is TRBV18, the J gene TRBJ1-4; TRBD1 might be the D (5 bases). Sequenced input: PBMCs. The CDR3 DNA is TGTGCCAGCTCACCCCCGGGAGACAGTGAAAAACTGTTTTTT. This encodes CASSPPGDSEKLFF.